This TCR beta chain is drawn from a study of blood T cell repertoires in COVID-19. Data came from immunoSEQ multiplex PCR; TCRdb stores just in-frame clones and leaves some out. The sample yields about 70,000 clones, 80% seen once. This CDR3 is 14 amino acids long. In germline, CDR1 is SNHLY, CDR2 FYNNEI. Trimming cost V 6 bases and J 3 bases, with 11 bases left between them. The chain has TRBV2 and TRBJ2-2; D may be TRBD1 (6 bases). This receptor was taken from a man in his 70s who had recovered from COVID-19. The specimen was peripheral blood. The CDR3 protein is CASRPGEHTGELFF. The CDR3 DNA reads TGTGCCAGCAGGCCAGGGGAACACACCGGGGAGCTGTTTTTT.